A single sample is the source of the 19 T cell receptor beta chains below, sequenced in a study of cytomegalovirus exposure and HLA in healthy donors. This table comes from immunoSEQ multiplex PCR, and its TCRdb copy is limited to in-frame clones, with some not included. In the table there are 50,000 or so clones, 91% of which are singletons. Sequencing used PBMCs. The receptors come from a young woman in good health and CMV-seronegative.

This clone showed up just once. The chain recombines TRBV27 with TRBJ2-2, with D hard to call. Deletions cut 3 bases from V and 5 bases from J, with 10 bases between. The CDR3 runs to 14 residues. The germline CDR1 and CDR2 sequences are MNHEY and SMNVEV (reference sequence). CDR3 residues: CASSFGQITGELFF. Here the CDR3 DNA reads TGTGCCAGCAGTTTTGGGCAAATTACCGGGGAGCTGTTTTTT.

The chain has TRBV2 and TRBJ2-5; possibly TRBD2 for D (6 bases). CDR3 length equals 15 residues. Germline CDR1 SNHLY, CDR2 FYNNEI. Trimming took off 5 bases at V and 1 base at J, with 14 bases between the two ends. The CDR3, as DNA: TGTGCCAGCAGTCCGGGGGTCACCCTCCAAGAGACCCAGTACTTC. Translation: CASSPGVTLQETQYF.

This chain uses TRBV5-1 with TRBJ1-2; 7 nucleotides align to TRBD1. Trimming cost V 3 bases and J 4 bases; bases outside gene matches: 6. The CDR3 contains 14 residues. Germline V gives CDR1 SGHRS, CDR2 YFSETQ. DNA of the CDR3: TGCGCCAGCAGCTGGGGGACAGTTCCCTATGGCTACACCTTC. It codes for CASSWGTVPYGYTF.

The genes are TRBV28 and TRBJ2-7; 8 bases are shared with TRBD1. The CDR3 runs 14 residues. Germline CDR1 reads MDHEN; CDR2 reads SYDVKM. V trimming: 7 bases; J trimming: 6 bases; junction bases outside the gene matches: 11. The CDR3 region has the DNA TGTGCCAGCAACCTACCCGGGACAGGCGCCGAGCAGTACTTC. Translation: CASNLPGTGAEQYF.

The chain links TRBV7-9 to TRBJ2-7; TRBD1 matches at 7 bases. V shed 2 bases, J shed 3 bases, and the junction held 1 base outside the gene matches. The V gene's germline CDR1 is SEHNR and CDR2 FQNEAQ (reference sequence). This CDR3 is 13 amino acids long. The CDR3 nucleotides are TGTGCCAGCAGCTTAACAGGGGACTACGAGCAGTACTTC. Protein product: CASSLTGDYEQYF.

The chain employs TRBV9 and TRBJ2-6; 9 bases line up with TRBD1. Germline CDR1 reads SGDLS; CDR2 reads YYNGEE. J was trimmed by 0 bases and V by 4 bases; bases with no gene match: 11. The CDR3 runs to 19 residues. CDR3 sequence: CASSSRTGQGNSGANVLTF. The CDR3 region has the DNA TGTGCCAGCAGCTCCCGAACAGGACAGGGGAACTCTGGGGCCAACGTCCTGACTTTC. The full variable domain, with the rest looked up from reference TRBV9 and TRBJ2-6, is DSGVTQTPKHLITATGQRVTLRCSPRSGDLSVYWYQQSLDQGLQFLIQYYNGEERAKGNILERFSAQQFPDLHSELNLSSLELGDSALYFCASSSRTGQGNSGANVLTFGAGSRLTVL.

The rearrangement joins TRBV11-2 to TRBJ2-1, with D perhaps TRBD2 (6 bases). V dropped 1 base and J dropped 3 bases, with 10 bases sitting between them. The CDR3 is 15 residues long. Germline CDR1 reads SGHAT; CDR2 reads FQNNGV. The CDR3 DNA sequence: TGTGCCAGCAGCTTAGCCGGGAGTAACTACAATGAGCAGTTCTTC. Residues: CASSLAGSNYNEQFF.

The DNA for the CDR3 is TGTGCCAGCAGTGAATCTTCTACCCCATTCGGCTACACCTTC. It codes for CASSESSTPFGYTF. The J gene is TRBJ1-2, the V gene TRBV25-1; D uncertain. The V end lost 1 base, the J end lost 8 bases, and 14 bases lay between the germline ends. The CDR3 has 14 amino acids. The germline CDR1 and CDR2 sequences are MGHDK and SYGVNS.

The V and J genes are TRBV10-3 and TRBJ1-2; a possible D gene is TRBD1 (6 bases). Germline CDR1 reads ENHRY; CDR2 reads SYGVKD. The CDR3 runs to 15 residues. V was shortened by 0 bases and J by 8 bases, with 16 bases between the two germline ends. Written as DNA, the CDR3 is TGTGCCATCAGTGAGTCGTTGAGGGGGAATCTGGGCTACACCTTC. Residues: CAISESLRGNLGYTF.

The J gene is TRBJ2-4, the V gene TRBV15, with D possibly TRBD2 on 5 matching bases. The germline V gene encodes CDR1 LNHNV and CDR2 YYDKDF (reference sequence). The CDR3 extends over 15 amino acids. V was pared by 5 bases and J by 9 bases, with 20 bases between. CDR3 protein: CATSVRGAEPSIQYF. Here the CDR3 DNA reads TGTGCCACCAGCGTCCGGGGAGCGGAACCCTCCATTCAGTACTTC.

The rearrangement uses TRBV28 and TRBJ2-7; 10 nucleotides match TRBD1. Trimming at V came to 6 bases and at J to 3 bases, leaving 8 bases not matched to a gene. Germline loops: CDR1 MDHEN, CDR2 SYDVKM. The CDR3 runs to 15 residues. The CDR3 loop is CASRTGTGALYEQYF. Here the CDR3 DNA reads TGTGCCAGCAGGACGGGGACAGGGGCTCTCTACGAGCAGTACTTC.

The chain combines TRBV21-1 with TRBJ1-4; the listed D gene, TRBD1, was not tested against the DNA. TRBV21-1 is a recognized pseudogene. The CDR3 sequence is 18 residues long. The chain's CDR3 is CASSKADREAITNEKLFF. The CDR3 region has the DNA TGTGCCAGCAGCAAAGCCGACAGGGAAGCAATAACTAATGAAAAACTGTTTTTT.

J is TRBJ2-2 and V is TRBV7-8; 10 bases are a match to TRBD2. CDR1 is SGHVS and CDR2 is FQNEAQ in the germline V gene. V shed 6 bases and J 5 bases; nucleotides not matched to a gene: 6. The CDR3 sequence is 15 residues long. Here the CDR3 DNA reads TGTGCCAGCAGGCTAGCGGGAGACGGTACCGGGGAGCTGTTTTTT. Its protein product is CASRLAGDGTGELFF. Full variable domain (outside the CDR3, taken from reference TRBV7-8 and TRBJ2-2): GAGVSQSPRYKVAKRGQDVALRCDPISGHVSLFWYQQALGQGPEFLTYFQNEAQLDKSGLPSDRFFAERPEGSVSTLKIQRTQQEDSAVYLCASRLAGDGTGELFFGEGSRLTVL.

The V call is TRBV2, the J call TRBJ2-2; TRBD1 is a possible D gene (5 bases). The CDR3 covers 12 residues. The V end lost 6 bases, the J end lost 8 bases, and 10 bases lay between the germline ends. CDR1 and CDR2 from the germline V gene are SNHLY and FYNNEI. The CDR3 nucleotides are TGTGCCAGCAGGCAGGGCGTTGGGGAGCTGTTTTTT. This translates into CASRQGVGELFF.

This sequence joins TRBV5-1 and TRBJ2-2; 7 bases are a match to TRBD1. The trim removed 10 bases at V and 7 bases at J, leaving 13 bases unmatched. The CDR3 sequence is 14 residues long. From germline, CDR1 is SGHRS and CDR2 YFSETQ. The CDR3 DNA follows: TGCGCCTCCCGTGGGACAGAGTCTCTCGGGGAGCTGTTTTTT. It is translated as CASRGTESLGELFF. The full variable domain, with the rest looked up from reference TRBV5-1 and TRBJ2-2, is KAGVTQTPRYLIKTRGQQVTLSCSPISGHRSVSWYQQTPGQGLQFLFEYFSETQRNKGNFPGRFSGRQFSNSRSEMNVSTLELGDSALYLCASRGTESLGELFFGEGSRLTVL.

The chain's CDR3 is CASSTGTGMNYGYTF. CDR3 DNA: TGCGCCAGCAGCACCGGGACAGGGATGAACTATGGCTACACCTTC. J is TRBJ1-2 and V is TRBV5-1, with 9 bases that match TRBD1. The CDR3 covers 15 residues. Germline V CDR1 and CDR2: SGHRS, YFSETQ. Losses at the gene ends were 4 bases for V and 2 bases for J; bases not matched to a gene: 6.

This chain joins TRBV7-2 and TRBJ1-2; no clear D. Germline values: CDR1 SGHTA, CDR2 FQGNSA. The germline V and J ends were trimmed by 0 bases and 0 bases, with 11 bases remaining between them. The CDR3 runs 16 residues. CDR3 coding DNA: TGTGCCAGCAGCTTAGCGCGATCTTCTTCTAACTATGGCTACACCTTC. It is translated as CASSLARSSSNYGYTF.

The chain links TRBV4-1 to TRBJ2-4; 8 bases line up with TRBD2. Germline trimming cut 1 base from V and 4 bases from J; bases unmatched to any gene: 6. CDR1 MGHRA and CDR2 YSYEKL come from the germline V gene. The CDR3 spans 16 residues. The DNA of the CDR3 is TGCGCCAGCAGCCAAGCTAATAGCGGGACTAAAAACATTCAGTACTTC. It encodes CASSQANSGTKNIQYF.

CDR3 nucleotide sequence: TGTGCCAGCAGTCCAGCGGGAGGAATCACCGGGGAGCTGTTTTTT. This codes for CASSPAGGITGELFF. This rearrangement joins TRBV27 to TRBJ2-2; 9 nucleotides match TRBD2. V was clipped by 5 bases and J by 4 bases; unmatched bases: 5. Germline V gene data show CDR1 as MNHEY and CDR2 as SMNVEV (reference sequence). The CDR3 is made up of 15 amino acids.